The T cell receptor beta chain described here comes from a study of blood T cell repertoires in COVID-19. The CDR3 extends over 16 amino acids. Germline CDR1 MGHDK, CDR2 SYGVNS. V lost 3 bases and J 8 bases, leaving 19 bases between the germline ends. Sequencing used immunoSEQ multiplex PCR; TCRdb keeps in-frame clones, though not all of them. Of 45,000 to 60,000 clones detected, around four fifths appear once; the ten largest clones hold around an eighth. Sequencing was carried out using peripheral blood. This receptor was obtained from a human donor with acute or convalescent COVID-19. The donor label of this sample is uncertain. This chain uses TRBV25-1 with TRBJ1-4, with no clear D. The CDR3 loop reads CASSDSSGSSWEKLFF. The CDR3 DNA sequence: TGTGCCAGCAGTGATTCATCCGGTAGTAGTTGGGAAAAACTGTTTTTT.